This TCR beta chain was observed in a study of T cells in Graves' hyperthyroidism and ophthalmopathy. Study-wide results and limits: Prediction of ophthalmopathy progression came a median around 6 months pre-onset.

Amplification targeted TCR beta CDR3 regions from RNA transcripts. An initial round of RT-PCR targeting the TCR CDR3 relied on the HTBI primer set. MiXCR was run by TCRdb on the multiplex PCR reads, yielding one entry per CDR3 protein. The sample comprises under 450,000 distinct CDR3 sequences, more than 15% of which are singletons, and about 7.7% rests with the top ten. CDR1 and CDR2 from the germline V gene are PRHDT and FYEKMQ (reference sequence). This CDR3 has 17 amino acids. Trimming removed 5 bases at V and 4 bases at J, with 21 bases between. This clonotype was detected many times. Its target is not known. Graves' hyperthyroidism is called stable when ophthalmopathy does not progress within 18 months. Together with thyroid ultrasound, orbital computed tomography, serum thyroxine and TRAb, clinical symptoms were used for diagnoses.

Material: blood. The receptor was derived from a woman aged 18-35 years with Graves' hyperthyroidism. V gene TRBV13 combines with J gene TRBJ2-1; D is perhaps TRBD1 or TRBD2 (6 bases each). The CDR3 sequence is CASSRTGAGLLYNEQFF. The CDR3 coding sequence is TGTGCCAGCAGCCGGACGGGGGCGGGACTGTTGTACAATGAGCAGTTCTTC.